This TCR beta chain comes out of a study of quantifying T cell responses using KT2 cells. Study in general: Reverse transcription used primers in the TCR alpha and beta constant regions.

This clonotype was recorded a few times. Its antigen remains unidentified. An oligo carrying a UMI was ligated to the cDNA 3' end. An equimolar mix of RC1.1 and RC1.2 primed the beta chain across TRBC1 and TRBC2. TCRdb fed the UMI-ligation and nested PCR reads into MiXCR, producing one record per CDR3 protein. The table shows roughly 38,000 distinct CDR3 sequences, with about 18% occurring only once. Study-wide points: Even the lowest spike-in, about one KT2 cell per 100,000 PBMC, yielded detectable KT2 sequences.

V was cut by 1 base and J by 4 bases, with 3 bases left in between. The CDR3 totals 12 residues. Germline lookup yields CDR1 SEHNR and CDR2 FQNEAQ (reference sequence). The sequence came from a human donor. The chain carries TRBV7-9 and TRBJ2-3; D is undetermined. The sequencing input was PBMCs spiked with cells of the T cell clone KT2. CDR3 loop: CASSLVADTQYF. The CDR3 DNA sequence: TGTGCCAGCAGCTTAGTAGCAGATACGCAGTATTTT.